The next 10 T cell receptor beta chains were all read from a single sample in a study of graft-versus-host responses after intestinal transplantation. TCRdb's table, derived via immunoSEQ multiplex PCR, lists solely in-frame clones and lacks some. The sample consists of under 100,000 clones, 94% of them appearing once. These receptors have no known antigen. Source: unstimulated CD4+ T cells sorted from spleen or lymph node cells, taken before transplant. The receptor source for this set is a human donor who was the organ donor for an intestinal transplant.

The chain employs TRBV5-1 and TRBJ2-1; no clear D. V was shortened by 0 bases and J by 2 bases, with 15 bases between the two germline ends. The CDR3 spans 17 residues. Germline CDR1 is SGHRS and CDR2 is YFSETQ. The CDR3 bases are TGCGCCAGCAGCTTGGGGGGTTTGCAGCCCCCCTACAATGAGCAGTTCTTC. It translates to CASSLGGLQPPYNEQFF.

Concerning this clone: Other DNA sequences in the same sample also yield this CDR3. The chain carries TRBV5-1 and TRBJ1-1; the D gene is possibly TRBD1 (5 bases). V was clipped by 2 bases and J by 2 bases, with 7 bases between them. Germline V gene data show CDR1 as SGHRS and CDR2 as YFSETQ. This CDR3 is built from 13 residues. CDR3 DNA: TGCGCCAGCAGCTTCGACAGAAACACTGAAGCTTTCTTT. It yields the protein CASSFDRNTEAFF.

The V call is TRBV9, the J call TRBJ2-1, with D possibly matching TRBD1 (5 bases). CDR1 is SGDLS, CDR2 YYNGEE, per germline. CDR3 size: 13 residues. V dropped 2 bases and J dropped 9 bases, with 12 bases sitting between them. DNA of the CDR3: TGTGCCAGCAGCGTCGCAGGGTCCGGTGAGCAGTTCTTC. The encoded protein is CASSVAGSGEQFF.

This chain joins TRBV4-1 and TRBJ2-4; TRBD1 is a possible D gene (5 bases). This CDR3 region has 17 residues. The germline CDR1 and CDR2 sequences are MGHRA and YSYEKL. The V gene lost 0 bases and the J gene lost 3 bases, with 15 bases spanning the gap. For the CDR3, the DNA is TGCGCCAGCAGCCAAGATTTCGCAGGGTACGTCAAAAACATTCAGTACTTC. Translation gives CASSQDFAGYVKNIQYF.

V gene TRBV6-1 combines with J gene TRBJ1-1; no reliable D call. Germline loops: CDR1 MNHNS, CDR2 SASEGT. V shed 7 bases and J shed 8 bases, with 14 bases lying between them. The CDR3 is 12 residues long. The CDR3 sequence: CASKAGRWEAFF. The CDR3 bases are TGTGCCAGCAAGGCGGGGAGATGGGAAGCTTTCTTT.

The rearrangement joins TRBV5-1 to TRBJ1-2; possible D gene TRBD1, 6 bases. This CDR3 spans 15 amino acids. Trimming took off 0 bases at V and 4 bases at J, with 13 bases between the two ends. Germline V gives CDR1 SGHRS, CDR2 YFSETQ. CDR3 protein: CASSLGRGDPYGYTF. CDR3 sequence (DNA): TGCGCCAGCAGCTTGGGAAGGGGGGACCCCTATGGCTACACCTTC.

The chain uses TRBV13 and TRBJ2-3; D ambiguous. V lost 0 bases to trimming and J lost 0 bases, with 4 bases between them. Germline V gene lookup returns CDR1 PRHDT and CDR2 FYEKMQ (reference sequence). The CDR3 runs 14 residues. The CDR3 region is CASSLGGSTDTQYF. DNA of the CDR3: TGTGCCAGCAGCTTAGGGGGGAGCACAGATACGCAGTATTTT.

This chain connects TRBV19 to TRBJ2-3; 12 nucleotides agree with TRBD2. The V gene's germline CDR1 is LNHDA and CDR2 SQIVND (reference sequence). The CDR3 is 16 residues long. V lost 5 bases to trimming and J lost 4 bases; unmatched junction nucleotides: 7. This chain's CDR3 is CASSPGLAGSADTQYF. CDR3 nucleotides: TGTGCCAGTAGTCCGGGACTAGCGGGTTCAGCAGATACGCAGTATTTT.

The chain uses TRBV18 and TRBJ2-6, with D possibly matching TRBD1 (5 bases). This CDR3 has 17 amino acids. Trimming pared 6 bases from V and 1 base from J, leaving 16 bases between. Per germline, CDR1 KGHSH and CDR2 LQKENI. The chain's CDR3 is CASSVQGLGSGANVLTF. The CDR3 DNA sequence: TGTGCCAGCTCGGTGCAGGGTCTGGGGTCTGGGGCCAACGTCCTGACTTTC.

V usage is TRBV10-3 and J usage is TRBJ2-2; 8 nucleotides line up with TRBD1. This CDR3 is built from 13 residues. J gave up 4 bases and V 10 bases, and 5 bases lay outside the gene matches. Germline V gene sequence: CDR1 ENHRY, CDR2 SYGVKD. As DNA, the CDR3 is TGTGCCACCCAGGGGGCGCTCACCGGGGAGCTGTTTTTT. It encodes CATQGALTGELFF.